A selection of T cell receptor beta chains follows, all from one sample in a study of CD8 T cells in ankylosing spondylitis. TCRdb re-called the 5' RACE reads with MiXCR, one entry per CDR3 protein. In the table there are around 770,000 distinct CDR3 sequences, about 20% of which are singletons. The sample consisted of blood, either unsorted or a sorted T cell fraction (not recorded which). Source of these receptors: a male donor with ankylosing spondylitis. Each CDR3 is given with its conserved first and last residue. The order of the fields is J gene, D gene, clone size, CDR3 length, V gene, CDR3 protein, CDR3 DNA. The D gene is left open where the match is weak. Where a row states a size, it is once, few, many or the class of an expanded clone; other rows omit it.

TRBJ2-3	TRBD2	many	14	TRBV12-3/TRBV12-4	CASSLGGGRDTQYF	TGTGCCAGCAGTTTAGGGGGCGGGAGGGATACGCAGTATTTT
TRBJ2-5	NA	NA	15	TRBV28	CASSPSGITQETQYF	TGTGCCAGCAGCCCCTCGGGGATAACACAAGAGACCCAGTACTTC
TRBJ2-2	NA	many	15	TRBV5-1	CASSLPRELTGELFF	TGCGCCAGCAGCTTGCCAAGGGAGCTCACCGGGGAGCTGTTTTTT
TRBJ2-7	TRBD1	few	16	TRBV7-2	CASSLGPGTGSYEQYF	TGTGCCAGCAGCTTAGGCCCTGGGACAGGCTCCTACGAGCAGTACTTC
TRBJ1-3	NA	few	15	TRBV12-3/TRBV12-4	CASSARRGSGNTIYF	TGTGCCAGCAGTGCCCGAAGGGGCTCTGGAAACACCATATATTTT
TRBJ2-1	TRBD2	many	16	TRBV12-3/TRBV12-4	CASSLLAGGSYNEQFF	TGTGCCAGCAGTTTACTAGCGGGGGGCTCCTACAATGAGCAGTTCTTC
TRBJ1-2	TRBD1	NA	12	TRBV10-3	CAITGTAYGYTF	TGTGCCATCACCGGGACAGCCTATGGCTACACCTTC
TRBJ1-5	NA	many	14	TRBV4-3	CASSPQGMDQPQHF	TGCGCCAGCAGTCCTCAGGGGATGGACCAGCCCCAGCATTTT
TRBJ1-2	NA	NA	16	TRBV7-2	CASSSRASGANYGYTF	TGTGCCAGCAGCTCTCGTGCGTCTGGAGCTAACTATGGCTACACCTTC
TRBJ2-1	NA	NA	15	TRBV2	CASSLTGTRNNEQFF	TGTGCCAGCAGCCTTACCGGGACAAGAAACAATGAGCAGTTCTTC
TRBJ2-3	TRBD1	few	16	TRBV9	CASSVDRGPGTDTQYF	TGTGCCAGCAGCGTGGACAGGGGGCCGGGCACAGATACGCAGTATTTT
TRBJ1-2	NA	NA	17	TRBV18	CASSPLPSTGANYGYTF	TGTGCCAGCTCACCGCTTCCTTCGACGGGAGCTAACTATGGCTACACCTTC
TRBJ1-5	NA	NA	14	TRBV18	CASSNRDGPGPQHF	TGTGCCAGCTCAAACCGGGACGGCCCCGGGCCCCAGCATTTT